One sample yielded the 29 T cell receptor beta chains listed below, sequenced in a study of T cells in Graves' hyperthyroidism and ophthalmopathy. Template material for amplifying TCR beta CDR3 regions consisted of RNA transcripts. HTBI primers were employed in a first-round RT-PCR of the TCR CDR3. MiXCR, applied by TCRdb to the multiplex PCR reads, yields one record per CDR3 protein. The data hold about 620,000 distinct CDR3 sequences, with 16% observed a single time. The specimen sequenced was blood. The receptors were gathered from a woman in her twenties or thirties with Graves' hyperthyroidism.

This clonotype was counted many times. The chain carries TRBV10-3 and TRBJ1-4; D remains unclear. The germline V gene has CDR1 ENHRY and CDR2 SYGVKD. V was pared by 4 bases and J by 7 bases, with 7 bases between. CDR3 length: 12 residues. The CDR3 DNA follows: TGTGCCATCAGTGCAGGAGGTGAAAAACTGTTTTTT. It yields the protein CAISAGGEKLFF.

This clonotype was seen a few times. The chain carries TRBV12-3 or TRBV12-4 and TRBJ2-2; 8 bases are a match to TRBD2. V trimming: 6 bases; J trimming: 6 bases; junction bases outside the gene matches: 6. This CDR3 has 14 amino acids. CDR3 DNA sequence: TGTGCCAGCAGGAAGAGCGGGAGCCCCGGGGAGCTGTTTTTT. Translation gives CASRKSGSPGELFF.

The chain has TRBV9 and TRBJ2-1; the match to TRBD2 covers 9 bases. Germline V gives CDR1 SGDLS, CDR2 YYNGEE. V dropped 3 bases and J dropped 8; count of bases not matched to a gene: 9. The CDR3 sequence is 15 residues long. The CDR3 coding sequence is TGTGCCAGCAGCGGGCCCGGGACTAGCTTTTATGAGCAGTTCTTC. It translates to CASSGPGTSFYEQFF.

This rearrangement joins TRBV20-1 to TRBJ2-2; D perhaps matches TRBD1 (5 bases). Trimming took 6 bases from V and 1 from J, leaving 9 bases between them. Germline assignment: CDR1 DFQATT and CDR2 SNEGSKA (reference sequence). The CDR3 covers 13 residues. The CDR3 DNA reads as TGCAGTGCAAGACAGAGGAACACCGGGGAGCTGTTTTTT. Amino acids: CSARQRNTGELFF.

This clonotype was seen at least ten times. The chain has TRBV12-3 or TRBV12-4 and TRBJ2-3; unclear D gene. The CDR3 has 12 amino acids. V shed 5 bases and J shed 2 bases, with 5 bases lying between them. The CDR3 spells CASSPDTDTQYF. The CDR3 DNA reads as TGTGCCAGCAGTCCTGACACAGATACGCAGTATTTT.

This clonotype was recorded a few times. The gene calls are TRBV6-1 and TRBJ2-1; D is perhaps TRBD2 (5 bases). The length of the CDR3 is 12 residues. Germline V gene sequence: CDR1 MNHNS, CDR2 SASEGT. V shed 6 bases and J shed 13 bases, with 16 bases lying between them. CDR3 sequence: CASSRPDSIQFF. The CDR3 DNA reads TGTGCCAGCAGCCGTCCGGACTCAATACAGTTCTTC.

V gene TRBV10-3 combines with J gene TRBJ2-1; 8 bases agree with TRBD2. The CDR3 loop spans 12 amino acids. Germline assignment: CDR1 ENHRY and CDR2 SYGVKD. The V gene end was trimmed by 6 bases and the J gene end by 8 bases; junction bases not matched to a gene: 3. The CDR3 sequence is CAIRTTSDEQFF. CDR3 nucleotides: TGTGCCATCAGGACGACTAGCGATGAGCAGTTCTTC.

This clonotype was recorded at least ten times. The chain joins TRBV20-1 to TRBJ2-7; D uncertain. The V end lost 5 bases, the J end lost 0 bases, and 8 bases lay between the germline ends. The germline V gene encodes CDR1 DFQATT and CDR2 SNEGSKA (reference sequence). This CDR3 is 12 amino acids long. In DNA form, the CDR3 reads TGCAGTGCTTTCGGTCCCTCCTACGAGCAGTACTTC. Its protein is CSAFGPSYEQYF.

V and J are TRBV7-9 and TRBJ1-1; TRBD1 matches 8 bases. The CDR3 totals 15 residues. Trimming cost V 0 bases and J 6 bases; bases outside gene matches: 6. CDR1 SEHNR and CDR2 FQNEAQ come from the germline V gene (reference sequence). CDR3: CASSLAQPGQAEAFF. As DNA, the CDR3 is TGTGCCAGCAGCTTAGCTCAGCCGGGACAGGCTGAAGCTTTCTTT.

The chain combines TRBV28 with TRBJ1-1, with D unclear. The CDR3 totals 14 residues. Trimming pared 1 base from V and 6 bases from J, leaving 12 bases between. CDR1 and CDR2 from the germline V gene are MDHEN and SYDVKM. As DNA, the CDR3 is TGTGCCAGCAGTTTATCGGTGCGGAGGTCTGAAGCTTTCTTT. It translates to CASSLSVRRSEAFF. The complete variable domain, with remaining parts taken from reference TRBV28 and TRBJ1-1, reads DVKVTQSSRYLVKRTGEKVFLECVQDMDHENMFWYRQDPGLGLRLIYFSYDVKMKEKGDIPEGYSVSREKKERFSLILESASTNQTSMYLCASSLSVRRSEAFFGQGTRLTVV.

This clonotype was picked up many times. The V and J genes are TRBV15 and TRBJ2-5; D is unclear. Germline assignment: CDR1 LNHNV and CDR2 YYDKDF (reference sequence). CDR3 length: 13 amino acids. The germline V and J ends were trimmed by 7 bases and 0 bases, with 9 bases remaining between them. CDR3 sequence: CATTSGHQETQYF. CDR3 DNA sequence: TGTGCCACCACCAGTGGACACCAAGAGACCCAGTACTTC.

Note on this clonotype: A much larger clone lies a single base off, so this may be a read error. This chain uses TRBV2 with TRBJ1-5; 10 nucleotides match TRBD1. The V gene end was trimmed by 6 bases and the J gene end by 9 bases; junction bases not matched to a gene: 11. In germline, CDR1 is SNHLY, CDR2 FYNNEI. This CDR3 contains 15 residues. CDR3 sequence (DNA): TGTGCCAGCAGGAAGGACAGGGGGGACTATCGGCCCCAGCATTTT. This translates into CASRKDRGDYRPQHF.

In its sample, this clonotype was seen many times. The V call is TRBV12-3 or TRBV12-4, the J call TRBJ1-4; D is perhaps TRBD1 (6 bases). V was trimmed by 5 bases and J by 8 bases, leaving 18 bases between them. There are 15 residues in the CDR3. The CDR3 coding sequence is TGTGCCAGCAGTGGGCCGCCAGGGGAAGGAGAAAAACTGTTTTTT. Amino acid sequence: CASSGPPGEGEKLFF.

V usage is TRBV7-9 and J usage is TRBJ1-4, with 8 bases matching TRBD1. Losses at the gene ends were 5 bases for V and 1 base for J; bases not matched to a gene: 9. Per the germline V gene, CDR1 is SEHNR and CDR2 is FQNEAQ (reference sequence). The CDR3 runs to 17 residues. The CDR3 DNA sequence: TGTGCCAGCAGCCGGACAGGGATCGTTGAAACTAATGAAAAACTGTTTTTT. It yields the protein CASSRTGIVETNEKLFF. The full variable domain, with the rest looked up from reference TRBV7-9 and TRBJ1-4, is DTGVSQNPRHKITKRGQNVTFRCDPISEHNRLYWYRQTLGQGPEFLTYFQNEAQLEKSRLLSDRFSAERPKGSFSTLEIQRTEQGDSAMYLCASSRTGIVETNEKLFFGSGTQLSVL.

This clonotype was counted at least ten times. The CDR3 DNA sequence: TGCAGTGCTGGAGCGGGAGTAACGGACGAGCAGTACTTC. Translation: CSAGAGVTDEQYF. The V call is TRBV20-1, the J call TRBJ2-7, with 8 bases matching TRBD2. CDR3 size: 13 residues. CDR1 is DFQATT, CDR2 SNEGSKA, per germline (reference sequence). The V and J ends lost 5 bases and 5 bases, in that order; junction bases with no gene match: 8.

This clonotype was seen many times. DNA of the CDR3: TGTGCCAGCAGAAGAGTCAGGGGAGAGACCCAGTACTTC. This codes for CASRRVRGETQYF. This chain links TRBV2 with TRBJ2-5, with D perhaps matching TRBD1 (6 bases). CDR3 length: 13 residues. V lost 6 bases to trimming and J lost 4 bases, with 12 bases between them. From germline, CDR1 is SNHLY and CDR2 FYNNEI.

This chain connects TRBV28 to TRBJ1-6; 8 bases are shared with TRBD1. The trim removed 5 bases at V and 10 bases at J, leaving 4 bases unmatched. Germline values: CDR1 MDHEN, CDR2 SYDVKM. There are 13 residues in the CDR3. The CDR3 DNA sequence: TGTGCCAGCAGTGCAGGGGGCGGCTCACCCCTCCACTTT. Translating it yields CASSAGGGSPLHF. Using reference TRBV28 and TRBJ1-6 for the parts outside the CDR3, the full variable domain is DVKVTQSSRYLVKRTGEKVFLECVQDMDHENMFWYRQDPGLGLRLIYFSYDVKMKEKGDIPEGYSVSREKKERFSLILESASTNQTSMYLCASSAGGGSPLHFGNGTRLTVT.

This rearrangement joins TRBV20-1 to TRBJ2-7; perhaps TRBD2 as D (6 bases). The CDR3 loop spans 14 amino acids. Trimming stripped 0 bases from V and 3 bases from J, with 12 bases between. Germline CDR1 and CDR2: DFQATT and SNEGSKA (reference sequence). CDR3 loop: CSARDKGGIYEQYF. In DNA form, the CDR3 reads TGCAGTGCTAGAGATAAGGGCGGGATCTACGAGCAGTACTTC.

A few counts support this clonotype. The chain links TRBV19 to TRBJ2-2, with 7 bases aligning to TRBD2. The J segment lost 5 bases and the V segment lost 5 bases, leaving 11 bases of the junction unmatched. Per germline, CDR1 LNHDA and CDR2 SQIVND (reference sequence). The length of the CDR3 is 16 residues. The CDR3 DNA reads as TGTGCCAGTAGTTCTTCGGGACTACATTCGACCGGGGAGCTGTTTTTT. As protein: CASSSSGLHSTGELFF. The full variable domain, completed using reference TRBV19 and TRBJ2-2, is DGGITQSPKYLFRKEGQNVTLSCEQNLNHDAMYWYRQDPGQGLRLIYYSQIVNDFQKGDIAEGYSVSREKKESFPLTVTSAQKNPTAFYLCASSSSGLHSTGELFFGEGSRLTVL.

At least ten counts were recorded for this clonotype. The chain couples TRBV5-1 to TRBJ2-7, with D perhaps matching TRBD1 (5 bases). Between the trimmed V and J ends, which lost 7 bases and 0 bases, there was a span of 17 bases. The CDR3 extends over 15 amino acids. Germline V CDR1 and CDR2: SGHRS, YFSETQ. For the CDR3, the DNA is TGCGCCAGCCCCCTCGGACACCGATCCTCCTACGAGCAGTACTTC. This codes for CASPLGHRSSYEQYF.

This clonotype was seen only a few times. The gene calls are TRBV19 and TRBJ2-1; the match to TRBD2 covers 7 bases. The V and J ends lost 5 bases and 0 bases, in that order; junction bases with no gene match: 4. The CDR3 runs 15 residues. CDR1 LNHDA and CDR2 SQIVND come from the germline V gene (reference sequence). The CDR3 DNA is TGTGCCAGTAGTGAATCTAGCGGCTCCTACAATGAGCAGTTCTTC. It codes for CASSESSGSYNEQFF.

This clonotype occurred many times. The genes are TRBV7-9 and TRBJ2-1, with TRBD1 identical over 10 bases. This CDR3 has 16 amino acids. V gave up 5 bases and J gave up 7 bases; unmatched junction bases: 11. The germline gives CDR1 SEHNR, CDR2 FQNEAQ (reference sequence). The CDR3: CASSPPDRGRGNEQFF. The CDR3 DNA is TGTGCCAGCAGCCCACCCGACAGGGGGCGCGGAAATGAGCAGTTCTTC.

As DNA, the CDR3 is TGTGCCAGCAGATTGACAGGGGGGATCTCTGGGGCCAACGTCCTGACTTTC. The encoded protein is CASRLTGGISGANVLTF. This chain connects TRBV3-1 to TRBJ2-6, with TRBD1 matching over 9 bases. Trimming at V came to 6 bases and at J to 0 bases, leaving 6 bases not matched to a gene. The length of the CDR3 is 17 residues. Germline loops: CDR1 LGHDT, CDR2 YNNKEL (reference sequence).

There are many counts of this clonotype. The chain uses TRBV20-1 and TRBJ2-1; TRBD2 is a possible D gene (6 bases). The V gene lost 2 bases and the J gene lost 5 bases, with 19 bases spanning the gap. Per germline, CDR1 DFQATT and CDR2 SNEGSKA (reference sequence). There are 16 residues in the CDR3. The chain's CDR3 is CSARLPRASANNEQFF. In DNA form, the CDR3 reads TGCAGTGCTAGACTCCCCCGGGCTAGCGCGAACAATGAGCAGTTCTTC.

This clonotype came up many times. The rearrangement uses TRBV30 and TRBJ2-7; 9 positions agree with TRBD2. This CDR3 region has 13 residues. The J segment lost 2 bases and the V segment lost 7 bases, leaving 6 bases of the junction unmatched. Germline assignment: CDR1 GTSNPN and CDR2 SVGIG (reference sequence). As DNA, the CDR3 is TGTGCCTATACTAGCGGGTCTACCTACGAGCAGTACTTC. Protein product: CAYTSGSTYEQYF.

This clonotype has only a few counts. The CDR3 loop reads CASYYGSTHTEAFF. CDR3 DNA: TGTGCCAGTTATTACGGTTCAACTCACACTGAAGCTTTCTTT. The chain has TRBV19 and TRBJ1-1; D is uncertain. Trimming shortened V by 8 bases and J by 3 bases, and 16 bases separated the two germline ends. Germline V lookup: CDR1 LNHDA, CDR2 SQIVND (reference sequence). This CDR3 is built from 14 residues.

This clonotype was detected many times. The chain carries TRBV2 and TRBJ2-3, with D possibly matching TRBD1 (5 bases). This CDR3 spans 12 amino acids. Germline values: CDR1 SNHLY, CDR2 FYNNEI. Trimming shortened V by 2 bases and J by 10 bases, and 10 bases separated the two germline ends. Here the CDR3 reads CASSERAGSQYF. The CDR3 region has the DNA TGTGCCAGCAGTGAAAGGGCAGGGTCGCAGTATTTT.

The V call is TRBV19, the J call TRBJ2-1; the D gene is possibly TRBD1 (6 bases). Germline V gives CDR1 LNHDA, CDR2 SQIVND (reference sequence). Between the trimmed V and J ends, which lost 3 bases and 7 bases, there was a span of 10 bases. The CDR3 is 13 amino acids. CDR3 loop: CASSMGQGNEQFF. Written as DNA, the CDR3 is TGTGCCAGTAGTATGGGCCAGGGGAATGAGCAGTTCTTC. The complete variable domain, with remaining parts taken from reference TRBV19 and TRBJ2-1, reads DGGITQSPKYLFRKEGQNVTLSCEQNLNHDAMYWYRQDPGQGLRLIYYSQIVNDFQKGDIAEGYSVSREKKESFPLTVTSAQKNPTAFYLCASSMGQGNEQFFGPGTRLTVL.

This clonotype occurred many times. The J gene is TRBJ1-2, the V gene TRBV12-3 or TRBV12-4; D is possibly TRBD1 (5 bases). Trimming cost V 8 bases and J 8 bases, with 18 bases left between them. The CDR3 runs 13 residues. The CDR3 protein is CASGHTGYAGYTF. CDR3 sequence (DNA): TGTGCCAGCGGCCACACAGGTTATGCGGGCTACACCTTC.